The rows below give T cell receptor beta chains drawn from one sample of a study of human T cells and chemical hapten exposure. Each CDR3 protein gets one entry after TCRdb re-called the RACE reads with MiXCR. Among fewer than 500,000 distinct CDR3 sequences listed, around 4.8% were seen once. This specimen was whole blood, taken in connection with sensitization to the hapten diphenylcyclopropenone (DPC). The receptor set was obtained from a woman in her forties or fifties with alopecia areata. Some clones in this sample may be carry-over from other donors' samples. Both conserved end residues are part of each CDR3. D genes are given only for firm matches. Only some rows state a clone size, as once, few, many or a class for expanded clones.

TRBV3-1	TRBJ2-1	many	-	CASSQGLARTVYNEQFF	TGTGCCAGCAGCCAAGGTCTCGCCCGGACTGTTTACAATGAGCAGTTCTTC
TRBV19	TRBJ2-7	-	TRBD2	CASSASGLSYEQYF	TGTGCCAGTAGTGCTAGCGGTCTCTCCTACGAGCAGTACTTC
TRBV5-1	TRBJ1-1	-	TRBD1	CASSGGQMNTEAFF	TGCGCCAGCAGCGGGGGACAGATGAACACTGAAGCTTTCTTT
TRBV7-9	TRBJ1-1	many	-	CASSLEANTEAFF	TGTGCCAGCAGCTTAGAGGCCAACACTGAAGCTTTCTTT
TRBV2	TRBJ1-4	many	-	CASRLEASTNEKLFF	TGTGCCAGCAGGTTGGAGGCCTCAACTAATGAAAAACTGTTTTTT
TRBV11-2	TRBJ2-5	many	-	CASSPGTVSETQYF	TGTGCCAGCAGCCCAGGGACCGTCTCAGAGACCCAGTACTTC
TRBV5-4	TRBJ2-3	-	TRBD2	CASSSTAGGPVSDTQYF	TGTGCCAGCAGCTCCACGGCGGGGGGGCCAGTGTCAGATACGCAGTATTTT
TRBV3-1	TRBJ2-5	many	-	CASSRRTVQETQYF	TGTGCCAGCAGCCGTCGTACAGTCCAAGAGACCCAGTACTTC
TRBV6-2/TRBV6-3	TRBJ2-7	few	-	CASSYPLPGTQTYEQYF	TGTGCCAGCAGTTACCCACTTCCCGGGACTCAGACCTACGAGCAGTACTTC
TRBV29-1	TRBJ1-1	few	-	CSVDIGQNTEAFF	TGCAGCGTCGACATTGGACAGAACACTGAAGCTTTCTTT